The rows below give T cell receptor beta chains drawn from one sample of a study of tumor-infiltrating lymphocytes in primary liver carcinoma. TCRdb fed the multiplex PCR reads into MiXCR, producing one record per CDR3 protein. The table lists some 30,000 distinct CDR3 sequences, about 82% of them singletons. Sequencing input: liver tumor tissue from sampling region 5. The origin of the receptors is a man in his forties or fifties with primary liver carcinoma and hepatitis B virus infection. Both conserved end residues are part of each CDR3. D genes are given only for firm matches. The size of a clone is reported for some rows only, either as once, few or many, or as a class for expanded clones.

>-|-|TRBJ2-3|TRBV7-8
TGTGCCAGCTGGGGGGTGGACGGTGATATGCAGTATTTT
CASWGVDGDMQYF
>few|-|TRBJ1-1|TRBV19
TGTGCCAGTAGTATAGATCGAGAGGGGCCGGCTTTCTTT
CASSIDREGPAFF
>-|TRBD2|TRBJ2-1|TRBV6-2/TRBV6-3
TGTGCCAGCAGTACTAATCCAAGCGGGAGGCTCTGGGGTGAGCAGCTCTTC
CASSTNPSGRLWGEQLF
>few|-|TRBJ2-6|TRBV6-5
TGTGCCAGCAGTTACTATCAGGCTTTATCTGGGGCCAACGTCCTGACTTTC
CASSYYQALSGANVLTF
>-|-|TRBJ2-7|TRBV11-2
TGTACCAGCAGCTTAGGCCACGGCTCCTATGAGCAATACTTC
CTSSLGHGSYEQYF
>-|-|TRBJ2-1|TRBV6-1
TGTGCCAGCAATGCGCGGTGGGGACATGGCGGTAAGCAGTTCTTC
CASNARWGHGGKQFF
>-|-|TRBJ1-5|TRBV15
TGTGCCACCAGCAGGGGTTGGGGGGCCCCTCAGCCCCAGCATTTT
CATSRGWGAPQPQHF
>many|-|TRBJ1-6|TRBV7-8
TGTGCCAGCAGCTTATATCAGGGTCAGGACCTTAATTCACCCCTCCACTTT
CASSLYQGQDLNSPLHF
>-|-|TRBJ2-1|TRBV7-8
TGTGCCAGCAGCTCTGACTTCCGCGGTACCTACAATGAGCAGTTCTTT
CASSSDFRGTYNEQFF
>-|-|TRBJ2-7|TRBV4-2
TGTGTCATCAGCCAAGGACAAGGCTACGAGCAGTACTTC
CVISQGQGYEQYF
>-|-|TRBJ1-1|TRBV11-1
TGTGTCAGCAACCGCCAGGTGAACACCGAAGCTTCCTTT
CVSNRQVNTEASF
>few|-|TRBJ2-7|TRBV6-6
TGTGCCAACGCGCTGGGGAGCTTCTACGAGCAGTACTTC
CANALGSFYEQYF
>-|-|TRBJ2-7|TRBV11-2
TGTGCCAGCAGCTTAGGCGGGGTAGGCGAGCGGTATTTC
CASSLGGVGERYF
>-|TRBD1|TRBJ1-3|TRBV5-5
TGTATCAGCAGACGGGACAGAATCTCTGGAAACACCATATATTTT
CISRRDRISGNTIYF
>-|-|TRBJ2-1|TRBV6-2/TRBV6-3
TGTGCCAGCAGCCCCGGATTAGCGGACGTCTACAAAGAGCAGTTCTTC
CASSPGLADVYKEQFF
>-|-|TRBJ2-7|TRBV6-2/TRBV6-3
TGTGCCACCATGGCTATCTACGAGCAGTACTTC
CATMAIYEQYF
>-|-|TRBJ2-1|TRBV14
TGTGCCAACAGCCGGGCGCTTCCTTCCTACAATGAGCAGTTCTTC
CANSRALPSYNEQFF
>-|TRBD1|TRBJ2-5|TRBV11-1
TGTGCTAGCAGTGGACAGGCGGAGGTGGAGACCCTGTACTTC
CASSGQAEVETLYF
>medium-sized|TRBD1|TRBJ2-7|TRBV6-6
TGTGCCAGCAGTTACGGGACAGGTGATAGGGAGCAGTACTTC
CASSYGTGDREQYF
>-|-|TRBJ1-1|TRBV12-3/TRBV12-4
TGTGCCAGCAGCCCACTTGGAGCGCGGGCTTTCTTT
CASSPLGARAFF
>medium-sized|TRBD1|TRBJ2-1|TRBV4-1
TGCGCCAGCAGCCTAGGACAGGGGGCGGTCGGTGAGCAGTTCTTC
CASSLGQGAVGEQFF
>few|TRBD2|TRBJ2-1|TRBV13
TGTGCGAGCTCGGCGGGAGACCACTACAATGAGCAGTTCTTC
CASSAGDHYNEQFF
>once|TRBD1|TRBJ2-7|TRBV7-9
TGTGCCAGCAGCTCGGCGGACAGGCCCAGGGGCGAGCAGTACTTC
CASSSADRPRGEQYF
>-|-|TRBJ1-2|TRBV7-9
TGTGCCAGCATCCCCGAGGGCAGGCTGTCACAGTATGTCTACACCTTC
CASIPEGRLSQYVYTF
>few|-|TRBJ1-4|TRBV11-2
TGTGCCAGCACCCCCGGGACGTACGACCCGGGAGTATTTTTT
CASTPGTYDPGVFF
>-|TRBD1|TRBJ2-1|TRBV10-3
TGTGCCATCGGCAGGGGGCAAGTCAATGAGGAGTCCTTC
CAIGRGQVNEESF